A single sample gave rise to the 19 T cell receptor beta chains below, sequenced in a study of shared clonotypes between healthy human individuals. CD45RO-negative CD8 cells positively selected for CCR7 made up the naive population, which excluded terminally differentiated effector memory CD45RA+ cells. Repertoires were generated with immunoSEQ multiplex PCR, while TCRdb's copy carries only in-frame clones and drops some. The profile shows roughly 550,000 clones, 95% of them singletons. The sequenced sample consisted of naive CD8+ T cells sorted from blood. The receptors were sampled from a young woman in good health.

The rearrangement links TRBV28 to TRBJ2-7, with D possibly being TRBD1 (6 bases). The germline V and J ends were trimmed by 3 bases and 2 bases, with 8 bases remaining between them. This CDR3 is 13 amino acids long. CDR1 is MDHEN and CDR2 is SYDVKM in the germline V gene. This chain's CDR3 is CASSFTGTYEQYF. CDR3 bases: TGTGCCAGCAGTTTCACAGGGACCTACGAGCAGTACTTC. Full variable domain (rest looked up from reference TRBV28 and TRBJ2-7): DVKVTQSSRYLVKRTGEKVFLECVQDMDHENMFWYRQDPGLGLRLIYFSYDVKMKEKGDIPEGYSVSREKKERFSLILESASTNQTSMYLCASSFTGTYEQYFGPGTRLTVT.

The rearrangement links TRBV5-4 to TRBJ1-1, with a tentative D call TRBD1 (5 bases). The length of the CDR3 is 14 residues. V lost 4 bases, J lost 5 bases, and 15 bases lay in between. Germline CDR1 reads SGHNT; CDR2 reads YYREEE (reference sequence). The chain's CDR3 is CASSVSLAGTEAFF. The DNA of the CDR3 is TGTGCCAGCAGCGTCTCACTGGCAGGGACTGAAGCTTTCTTT.

To note about this clone: Other DNA sequences from this sample encode an identical CDR3 as well. The chain joins TRBV27 to TRBJ2-7; TRBD2 agrees at 13 bases. Trimming removed 5 bases from V and 3 bases from J; junction bases left unmatched: 4. Germline-derived CDR1 and CDR2 are MNHEY and SMNVEV (reference sequence). This CDR3 contains 15 residues. Here the CDR3 reads CASSPRLAGGYEQYF. The CDR3 DNA reads as TGTGCCAGCAGTCCAAGACTAGCGGGAGGCTACGAGCAGTACTTC.

The chain links TRBV19 to TRBJ2-1; D perhaps matches TRBD2 (6 bases). The CDR3 contains 13 residues. Trimming stripped 3 bases from V and 8 bases from J, with 11 bases between. Germline CDR1 reads LNHDA; CDR2 reads SQIVND (reference sequence). DNA for the CDR3: TGTGCCAGTAGTATCTGGACTAAAGATGAGCAGTTCTTC. As protein: CASSIWTKDEQFF.

This clone was observed a single time. The chain couples TRBV9 to TRBJ2-1; D gene unclear. The CDR3 spans 13 residues. Trimming shortened V by 0 bases and J by 5 bases, and 6 bases separated the two germline ends. Per germline, CDR1 SGDLS and CDR2 YYNGEE. CDR3 sequence reads: CASSVGLNNEQFF. DNA of the CDR3: TGTGCCAGCAGCGTAGGACTCAACAATGAGCAGTTCTTC.

This chain uses TRBV28 with TRBJ1-5; D is undetermined. The CDR3 has 14 amino acids. The V end was cut by 4 bases, the J end by 3 bases, with 10 bases between. CDR1 is MDHEN and CDR2 is SYDVKM in the germline V gene. DNA of the CDR3: TGTGCCAGCAGTTATTATGGGGACAATCAGCCCCAGCATTTT. It codes for CASSYYGDNQPQHF.

V usage is TRBV30 and J usage is TRBJ1-3, with D hard to call. Germline lookup yields CDR1 GTSNPN and CDR2 SVGIG (reference sequence). Trimming cost V 1 base and J 0 bases, with 7 bases left between them. The CDR3 length is 14 residues. The CDR3 bases are TGTGCCTGGAGTGGGCTTCACTCTGGAAACACCATATATTTT. Encoded protein: CAWSGLHSGNTIYF.

CDR3 sequence: CASSHRDYRDTGELFF. The CDR3 coding sequence is TGTGCCAGCAGCCACCGGGACTACCGTGACACCGGGGAGCTGTTTTTT. This sequence joins TRBV9 and TRBJ2-2; 7 bases match TRBD2. CDR3 length equals 16 residues. The J segment lost 3 bases and the V segment lost 4 bases, leaving 9 bases of the junction unmatched. Germline assignment: CDR1 SGDLS and CDR2 YYNGEE.

In DNA, the CDR3 is TGTGCCAGCAGCTTAAGCCGGGACTATTACAATGAGCAGTTCTTC. Amino acids: CASSLSRDYYNEQFF. The chain links TRBV7-2 to TRBJ2-1; 7 bases agree with TRBD2. Germline CDR1 and CDR2: SGHTA and FQGNSA. V was clipped by 2 bases and J by 4 bases; unmatched bases: 5. The CDR3 is 15 amino acids.

This chain links TRBV23-1 with TRBJ2-1; perhaps TRBD2 as D (6 bases). Being an ORF, TRBV23-1 has a function that is uncertain. The length of the CDR3 is 13 residues. This chain's CDR3 is CATVRGPFREQFF. The CDR3 DNA is TGCGCGACGGTGCGGGGCCCTTTCCGGGAGCAGTTCTTC.

V usage is TRBV6-1 and J usage is TRBJ2-1, with D tentatively TRBD2 (5 bases). The CDR3 consists of 11 residues. Trimming removed 7 bases at V and 8 bases at J, with 9 bases between. Germline CDR1 is MNHNS and CDR2 is SASEGT. The CDR3 loop is CASMLEDEQFF. DNA of the CDR3: TGTGCCAGCATGCTGGAGGATGAGCAGTTCTTC.

This rearrangement joins TRBV4-1 to TRBJ2-5, with TRBD2 identical over 10 bases. TRBJ2-7 explains the end of the DNA better; the J call may be wrong. The CDR3 has 16 residues. Looked up from germline, CDR1 is MGHRA and CDR2 is YSYEKL. CDR3 in DNA: TGCGCCAGCAGCCCGCTAGCGGGAGCTACTGCCTACGAGCAGTACTTC. Protein product: CASSPLAGATAYEQYF.

The V gene is TRBV6-6, the J gene TRBJ1-1, with 11 positions matching TRBD1. The CDR3 is 15 amino acids. Germline values: CDR1 MNHNY, CDR2 SVGAGI (reference sequence). V gave up 7 bases and J gave up 3 bases; unmatched junction bases: 7. CDR3 region: CASNQDRGHDTEAFF. As DNA, the CDR3 is TGTGCCAGCAACCAGGACAGGGGGCACGACACTGAAGCTTTCTTT.

The chain employs TRBV5-1 and TRBJ1-1; a weak D match, TRBD1 (6 bases). V was pared by 0 bases and J by 1 base, with 13 bases between. Germline V lookup: CDR1 SGHRS, CDR2 YFSETQ. The CDR3 covers 16 residues. CDR3 sequence reads: CASSLETGSANTEAFF. CDR3 coding DNA: TGCGCCAGCAGCTTGGAAACAGGGAGCGCGAACACTGAAGCTTTCTTT.

This clone was counted only a few times. The chain links TRBV27 to TRBJ2-7, with D tentatively TRBD1 or TRBD2 (5 bases each). The CDR3 loop spans 13 amino acids. The V gene lost 3 bases and the J gene lost 3 bases, with 9 bases spanning the gap. The germline V gene encodes CDR1 MNHEY and CDR2 SMNVEV (reference sequence). The CDR3 DNA reads TGTGCCAGCAGTTTCCCGGGGCACTACGAGCAGTACTTC. This sequence encodes CASSFPGHYEQYF.

The chain joins TRBV28 to TRBJ1-5, with D possibly TRBD1 on 6 matching bases. Germline lookup yields CDR1 MDHEN and CDR2 SYDVKM. CDR3 length equals 14 residues. Trimming removed 5 bases at V and 7 bases at J, with 15 bases between. The CDR3 DNA sequence: TGTGCCAGCAGTCCGGCGGGGGGCGAACAGCCCCAGCATTTT. This codes for CASSPAGGEQPQHF.

Comment on this clone: Other DNA sequences from this sample encode an identical CDR3 as well. The chain recombines TRBV27 with TRBJ2-7; TRBD2 is a possible D gene (6 bases). Trimming took off 6 bases at V and 1 base at J, with 10 bases between the two ends. Germline V lookup: CDR1 MNHEY, CDR2 SMNVEV (reference sequence). This CDR3 region has 13 residues. The CDR3 protein is CASSPGLSYEQYF. The CDR3 coding sequence is TGTGCCAGCAGCCCTGGACTATCCTACGAGCAGTACTTC.

The chain employs TRBV19 and TRBJ2-2; 7 nucleotides line up with TRBD2. The V segment lost 5 bases and the J segment 4 bases; nucleotides outside the gene matches: 7. The CDR3 contains 15 residues. CDR1 is LNHDA and CDR2 is SQIVND in the germline V gene (reference sequence). CDR3: CASSFQRGFTGELFF. DNA for the CDR3: TGTGCCAGTAGTTTCCAGCGGGGTTTCACCGGGGAGCTGTTTTTT.

This chain links TRBV28 with TRBJ1-1, with 8 positions matching TRBD1. Losses at the gene ends were 5 bases for V and 6 bases for J; bases not matched to a gene: 11. Germline V gene lookup returns CDR1 MDHEN and CDR2 SYDVKM. CDR3 length: 15 amino acids. For the CDR3, the DNA is TGTGCCAGCAGTGCCGACAGGGGAGCCTGGCCTGAAGCTTTCTTT. Translation: CASSADRGAWPEAFF. Full variable domain (rest looked up from reference TRBV28 and TRBJ1-1): DVKVTQSSRYLVKRTGEKVFLECVQDMDHENMFWYRQDPGLGLRLIYFSYDVKMKEKGDIPEGYSVSREKKERFSLILESASTNQTSMYLCASSADRGAWPEAFFGQGTRLTVV.